The clone carrying this T cell receptor beta chain occurred many times. Its target is unknown. TCRbeta libraries were built with three rounds of nested PCR, modified from ARM-PCR. MiXCR, run by TCRdb on the multiplex PCR reads, gives a single entry per CDR3 protein. This table has some 70,000 distinct CDR3 sequences, about two thirds appearing once. The data belong to a study of tumor and adjacent non-tumor tissue in lung cancer. Study-wide background: There were 12 adenocarcinoma, 2 squamous cell carcinoma and 1 small cell lung cancer cases. The patients, 10 men and roughly 5 women, were roughly 31 to 85 with stage I to III disease. Regarding the study as a whole: In normal lung, the top 100 clones were significantly more dominant than in tumor.

Trimming shortened V by 3 bases and J by 0 bases, and 18 bases separated the two germline ends. Germline CDR1 and CDR2: DFQATT and SNEGSKA (reference sequence). The CDR3 spans 16 residues. The template was RNA from unsorted bulk tissue. More than 3 cm separated this lung sample from the edge of the tumor. The chain has TRBV20-1 and TRBJ2-7; TRBD2 is a possible D gene (6 bases). This sequence originates from a woman between 50 and 59 years old with non-small cell lung cancer. Sequences were obtained from distant non-tumor lung tissue. CDR3 in amino acids: CSASSSRGGNSYEQYF. As DNA, the CDR3 is TGCAGTGCTAGCTCATCGAGGGGCGGGAACTCCTACGAGCAGTACTTC.